The subject of this entry is one T cell receptor (beta chain). The data stem from a study of blood T cell repertoires in COVID-19. In the study overall: Italy, Spain and the United States were the sources of the convalescent and acute COVID-19 samples. T cells, B-cell-depleted T cells, or PBMCs provided the cDNA or gDNA that served as material.

Study processing details: Reference gene primer amplification yielded estimated nucleated cell counts. Produced via immunoSEQ multiplex PCR; TCRdb's table is partial and in-frame only. The D gene and trimming were derived from the DNA, and the V and J assignments and clone size from that table. The sample yields some 130,000 clones, roughly 84% seen once. CDR1 is LNHDA and CDR2 is SQIVND in the germline V gene (reference sequence). Between the trimmed V and J ends, which lost 0 bases and 5 bases, there was a span of 11 bases. CDR3 length: 15 amino acids. This TCR derives from a human donor in a cohort sampled during active COVID-19. Sequencing was carried out using peripheral blood. The chain uses TRBV19 and TRBJ2-1; weak D call: TRBD1 (5 bases). The CDR3 loop is CASSIDRESHNEQFF. CDR3 nucleotides: TGTGCCAGTAGTATAGACAGGGAAAGCCACAATGAGCAGTTCTTC.